These 23 T cell receptor beta chains came from one sample sequenced in a study of human T cells and chemical hapten exposure. TCRdb used MiXCR to reprocess the RACE reads, holding one entry per CDR3 protein. The repertoire has approximately 96,000 distinct CDR3 sequences, 9.3% of them found once; the top ten carry about 2%. Indicated time point: patch test 2, 6 weeks after DPC sensitization. The treatment denotes: therapeutic diphenylcyclopropenone sensitization with weekly scalp DPC. The source was whole blood, collected in connection with sensitization to the hapten diphenylcyclopropenone (DPC). The source of these receptors is a woman in her forties with alopecia areata. Some clones in this sample may be carry-over from other donors' samples.

In this sample, this clonotype turned up many times. The rearrangement uses TRBV6-6 and TRBJ2-7, with a tentative D call TRBD1 (6 bases). Germline-derived CDR1 and CDR2 are MNHNY and SVGAGI (reference sequence). The CDR3 covers 16 residues. The ends were cut back, 0 bases at V and 0 bases at J, with 12 bases in the middle. Here the CDR3 reads CASSYSRQDSSYEQYF. CDR3 sequence (DNA): TGTGCCAGCAGTTACTCGAGGCAGGACAGCTCCTACGAGCAGTACTTC.

This clonotype was observed a handful of times. The rearrangement links TRBV10-3 to TRBJ2-2; D gene uncertain. Per germline, CDR1 ENHRY and CDR2 SYGVKD. The CDR3 consists of 15 residues. Trimming took off 0 bases at V and 5 bases at J, with 10 bases between the two ends. The CDR3 DNA follows: TGTGCCATCAGTGAGTCAGAGTGGGTAACCGGGGAGCTGTTTTTT. Encoded protein: CAISESEWVTGELFF.

The V gene is TRBV7-3, the J gene TRBJ2-5; the match to TRBD1 covers 9 bases. Germline V gene data show CDR1 as SGHTA and CDR2 as FQGTGA. The V gene end was trimmed by 6 bases and the J gene end by 5 bases; junction bases not matched to a gene: 10. The CDR3 extends over 15 amino acids. DNA of the CDR3: TGTGCCAGCAGTTCTGGGACAGGGCAAGGGGAGACCCAGTACTTC. As protein: CASSSGTGQGETQYF.

The V and J genes are TRBV5-4 and TRBJ1-1; D unresolved. In germline, CDR1 is SGHNT, CDR2 YYREEE (reference sequence). The V gene lost 0 bases and the J gene lost 5 bases, with 8 bases spanning the gap. This CDR3 has 13 residues. The CDR3 sequence is CASSLAPGTEAFF. CDR3 bases: TGTGCCAGCAGCTTGGCCCCGGGGACTGAAGCTTTCTTT. The whole variable domain, filled in from reference TRBV5-4 and TRBJ1-1, reads ETGVTQSPTHLIKTRGQQVTLRCSSQSGHNTVSWYQQALGQGPQFIFQYYREEENGRGNFPPRFSGLQFPNYSSELNVNALELDDSALYLCASSLAPGTEAFFGQGTRLTVV.

This clonotype was counted at least ten times. The chain links TRBV10-3 to TRBJ2-5; 7 nucleotides agree with TRBD2. The CDR3 is 15 amino acids. CDR1 and CDR2 from the germline V gene are ENHRY and SYGVKD. Germline trimming cut 8 bases from V and 5 bases from J; bases unmatched to any gene: 14. CDR3 nucleotide sequence: TGTGCCATCGGAGGGCGCGGGAGCGGGGAGGAGACCCAGTACTTC. Its translation is CAIGGRGSGEETQYF.

This clonotype has ten or more counts. The V and J genes are TRBV11-2 and TRBJ2-7; D perhaps matches TRBD2 (6 bases). The CDR3 has 14 residues. Germline CDR1 SGHAT, CDR2 FQNNGV. V was pared by 4 bases and J by 2 bases, with 12 bases between. CDR3 DNA: TGTGCCAGCAGCTGGTCCGGGGAGGCCTACGAGCAGTACTTC. Translation: CASSWSGEAYEQYF. Full variable domain (outside the CDR3, taken from reference TRBV11-2 and TRBJ2-7): EAGVAQSPRYKIIEKRQSVAFWCNPISGHATLYWYQQILGQGPKLLIQFQNNGVVDDSQLPKDRFSAERLKGVDSTLKIQPAKLEDSAVYLCASSWSGEAYEQYFGPGTRLTVT.

The J gene is TRBJ2-1, the V gene TRBV28; 7 nucleotides line up with TRBD1. The V segment lost 6 bases and the J segment 0 bases; nucleotides outside the gene matches: 2. This CDR3 comprises 14 residues. Per germline, CDR1 MDHEN and CDR2 SYDVKM. CDR3 DNA: TGTGCCAGCAGACAGGGGAGCTCCTACAATGAGCAGTTCTTC. This translates into CASRQGSSYNEQFF.

V usage is TRBV20-1 and J usage is TRBJ1-2; D uncertain. Trimming removed 1 base from V and 7 bases from J, with 16 bases in between. The length of the CDR3 is 14 residues. Germline CDR1 is DFQATT and CDR2 is SNEGSKA (reference sequence). The chain's CDR3 is CSARGVGDTRGYTF. For the CDR3, the DNA is TGCAGTGCTAGAGGAGTTGGAGACACGCGTGGCTACACCTTC.

The CDR3 DNA is TGCAGCGCCCAGGACGCGGGCATATATTTT. Translation: CSAQDAGIYF. The rearrangement links TRBV29-1 to TRBJ1-3; D is undetermined. Trimming removed 7 bases at V and 12 bases at J, with 13 bases between. The CDR3 extends over 10 amino acids. Germline V gene sequence: CDR1 SQVTM, CDR2 ANQGSEA. Variable domain in full (rest from reference TRBV29-1 and TRBJ1-3): SAVISQKPSRDICQRGTSLTIQCQVDSQVTMMFWYRQQPGQSLTLIATANQGSEATYESGFVIDKFPISRPNLTFSTLTVSNMSPEDSSIYLCSAQDAGIYFGEGSWLTVV.

This clonotype showed up just a few times. The CDR3 region is CASSGGGSEAFF. The CDR3 coding sequence is TGTGCCAGCAGTGGTGGGGGCTCTGAAGCTTTCTTT. The V gene is TRBV6-6, the J gene TRBJ1-1; a possible D gene is TRBD1 (6 bases). CDR1 and CDR2 from the germline V gene are MNHNY and SVGAGI (reference sequence). The CDR3 contains 12 residues. V was pared by 5 bases and J by 6 bases, with 10 bases between.

V is TRBV12-3 or TRBV12-4 and J is TRBJ2-1; 8 nucleotides align to TRBD2. This CDR3 region has 14 residues. Trimming cost V 5 bases and J 6 bases; bases outside gene matches: 6. CDR3 sequence (DNA): TGTGCCAGCAGTACCGGGGGGGGAGGCAATGAGCAGTTCTTC. This codes for CASSTGGGGNEQFF.

This clonotype was seen at least ten times. V is TRBV6-6 and J is TRBJ2-7; 9 bases line up with TRBD2. Germline lookup yields CDR1 MNHNY and CDR2 SVGAGI (reference sequence). Germline trimming cut 7 bases from V and 0 bases from J; bases unmatched to any gene: 4. CDR3 size: 14 residues. CDR3 amino acids: CASTNSGSSYEQYF. For the CDR3, the DNA is TGTGCCAGCACCAATAGCGGGAGCTCCTACGAGCAGTACTTC.

The table lists this clonotype with a few counts. The chain couples TRBV28 to TRBJ2-7; 9 bases agree with TRBD1. The V gene end was trimmed by 5 bases and the J gene end by 5 bases; junction bases not matched to a gene: 10. This CDR3 is 15 amino acids long. CDR1 is MDHEN and CDR2 is SYDVKM in the germline V gene. The CDR3 loop reads CASSPGQGRIHEQYF. The CDR3, as DNA: TGTGCCAGCAGTCCGGGACAGGGTCGGATCCACGAGCAGTACTTC.

The chain employs TRBV2 and TRBJ2-1; weak D call: TRBD2 (5 bases). V shed 6 bases and J shed 2 bases, with 5 bases lying between them. This CDR3 is 12 amino acids long. Germline-derived CDR1 and CDR2 are SNHLY and FYNNEI. The CDR3 bases are TGTGCCAGCAGCGGGACCTACAATGAGCAGTTCTTC. It translates to CASSGTYNEQFF.

The V call is TRBV29-1, the J call TRBJ2-1; TRBD2 agrees at 12 bases. CDR1 SQVTM and CDR2 ANQGSEA come from the germline V gene. The V and J ends lost 6 bases and 0 bases, in that order; junction bases with no gene match: 3. The length of the CDR3 is 15 residues. CDR3 bases: TGCAGCGTCCCGACTAGCGGGAGCTCCTACAATGAGCAGTTCTTC. Encoded protein: CSVPTSGSSYNEQFF.

The chain uses TRBV9 and TRBJ2-6; D may be TRBD2 (5 bases). This CDR3 comprises 15 residues. Germline lookup yields CDR1 SGDLS and CDR2 YYNGEE. Between the trimmed V and J ends, which lost 2 bases and 3 bases, there was a span of 9 bases. The CDR3 loop reads CASSVSGIGANVLTF. DNA of the CDR3: TGTGCCAGCAGCGTTTCGGGGATTGGGGCCAACGTCCTGACTTTC.

This clonotype showed up many times. The chain links TRBV27 to TRBJ2-1; no clear D. The CDR3 covers 15 residues. The V end lost 2 bases, the J end lost 4 bases, and 12 bases lay between the germline ends. Germline CDR1 is MNHEY and CDR2 is SMNVEV (reference sequence). The CDR3 region is CASSLSIAGYNEQFF. In DNA, the CDR3 is TGTGCCAGCAGTTTAAGTATCGCAGGTTACAATGAGCAGTTCTTC.

The chain combines TRBV4-1 with TRBJ2-2, with 7 bases that match TRBD2. CDR1 and CDR2 from the germline V gene are MGHRA and YSYEKL. V was clipped by 7 bases and J by 7 bases; unmatched bases: 9. The CDR3 has 14 amino acids. CDR3 coding DNA: TGCGCCAGCATGGGCGGGAGTAGGATCGGGGAGCTGTTTTTT. This sequence encodes CASMGGSRIGELFF.

Many counts were recorded for this clonotype. The rearrangement uses TRBV7-9 and TRBJ2-3, with 8 bases matching TRBD2. V shed 5 bases, J shed 3 bases, and the junction held 10 bases outside the gene matches. This CDR3 spans 16 amino acids. Germline values: CDR1 SEHNR, CDR2 FQNEAQ (reference sequence). The CDR3 reads CASSPTPGLGTDTQYF. In nucleotides, the CDR3 is TGTGCCAGCAGCCCGACTCCGGGACTAGGGACAGATACGCAGTATTTT.

The sample holds many counts of this clonotype. The genes are TRBV7-6 and TRBJ2-3, with a weak D call TRBD2 (6 bases). Germline lookup yields CDR1 SGHVS and CDR2 FNYEAQ. The V gene lost 1 base and the J gene lost 0 bases, with 11 bases spanning the gap. This CDR3 is built from 16 residues. The CDR3 DNA reads TGTGCCAGCAGCTTAGGTCCGGGAGCAAGCACAGATACGCAGTATTTT. Translating gives CASSLGPGASTDTQYF. The variable domain in full, with the rest retrieved from reference TRBV7-6 and TRBJ2-3, is GAGVSQSPRYKVTKRGQDVALRCDPISGHVSLYWYRQALGQGPEFLTYFNYEAQQDKSGLPNDRFSAERPEGSISTLTIQRTEQRDSAMYRCASSLGPGASTDTQYFGPGTRLTVL.

J is TRBJ2-7 and V is TRBV20-1; TRBD1 or TRBD2 may be the D gene (5 bases each). This CDR3 region has 14 residues. Trimming took 3 bases from V and 2 from J, leaving 14 bases between them. Germline V CDR1 and CDR2: DFQATT, SNEGSKA (reference sequence). In nucleotides, the CDR3 is TGCAGTGCTAGTCTACTCGGGGCTACCTACGAGCAGTACTTC. It translates to CSASLLGATYEQYF.

The rearrangement uses TRBV20-1 and TRBJ1-5, with TRBD1 matching over 7 bases. The germline V gene has CDR1 DFQATT and CDR2 SNEGSKA (reference sequence). This CDR3 contains 16 residues. V shed 4 bases, J shed 6 bases, and the junction held 15 bases outside the gene matches. CDR3 bases: TGCAGTGCTAAGAAGGGGGCTGGAGGTTTGGGTCAGCCCCAGCATTTT. Its translation: CSAKKGAGGLGQPQHF.

The sample holds many counts of this clonotype. The V gene is TRBV20-1, the J gene TRBJ2-7; 8 bases are shared with TRBD2. The CDR3 has 15 residues. CDR1 is DFQATT, CDR2 SNEGSKA, per germline (reference sequence). Germline trimming cut 0 bases from V and 5 bases from J; bases unmatched to any gene: 9. This chain's CDR3 is CSARDLSGSDHEQYF. The DNA for the CDR3 is TGCAGTGCTAGAGATCTGAGCGGGAGTGACCACGAGCAGTACTTC.